This T cell receptor (beta chain) is from a study of cytomegalovirus exposure and HLA in healthy donors. V shed 6 bases and J shed 1 base, with 9 bases lying between them. This CDR3 has 13 residues. Germline CDR1 is ENHRY and CDR2 is SYGVKD. Primers: 60 Vbeta forward and 13 Jbeta reverse. Assay used: immunoSEQ multiplex PCR; TCRdb lists only in-frame clones, some missing. The table has 150,000 to 200,000 clones, more than 65% seen once. The receptor comes from a man aged 18 to 30 in good health and CMV-seropositive. The chain has TRBV10-3 and TRBJ1-1; D may be TRBD1 (6 bases). Sequencing used PBMCs. In nucleotides, the CDR3 is TGTGCCATCAGACAGGGCTCGAACACTGAAGCTTTCTTT. Translated, it gives CAIRQGSNTEAFF.